Following are 24 T cell receptor beta chains from one sample sequenced in a study of cytomegalovirus exposure and HLA in healthy donors. PCR involved 60 Vbeta and 13 Jbeta primers. Profiled with immunoSEQ multiplex PCR; TCRdb holds only in-frame clones, not every one. The data hold about 160,000 clones, with 82% observed a single time. The sequenced sample was PBMCs. These receptors were collected from a male donor in good health and CMV-seropositive.

This chain joins TRBV6-4 and TRBJ2-1, with 11 bases identical to TRBD2. Germline V gene lookup returns CDR1 MRHNA and CDR2 SNTAGT. The CDR3 loop spans 17 amino acids. Trimming removed 6 bases from V and 4 bases from J; junction bases left unmatched: 11. The CDR3: CASSLTSGGPRYNEQFF. CDR3 coding DNA: TGTGCCAGCAGCCTCACTAGCGGGGGCCCAAGGTACAATGAGCAGTTCTTC.

Points on this clone: At one boundary the junction diverges from the germline segment, which might be a read error. This rearrangement joins TRBV7-9 to TRBJ1-4; the D gene is possibly TRBD1 (6 bases). In germline, CDR1 is SEHNR, CDR2 FQNEAQ (reference sequence). The CDR3 length is 15 residues. CDR3: CSSSAGGPEREKLFF. The CDR3 DNA reads as TGTTCCAGCAGCGCTGGGGGCCCCGAGCGGGAAAAACTGTTTTTT.

The chain has TRBV7-2 and TRBJ1-4; 7 positions match TRBD1. The J segment lost 7 bases and the V segment lost 1 base, leaving 9 bases of the junction unmatched. CDR1 and CDR2 from the germline V gene are SGHTA and FQGNSA. The CDR3 contains 16 residues. CDR3 sequence (DNA): TGTGCCAGCAGCTTAGATCCCGCAGGGGGAGGTGAAAAACTGTTTTTT. Amino acids: CASSLDPAGGGEKLFF.

The V call is TRBV4-1, the J call TRBJ2-7, with 15 bases aligning to TRBD2. The germline gives CDR1 MGHRA, CDR2 YSYEKL. This CDR3 spans 19 amino acids. J gave up 7 bases and V 3 bases, and 16 bases lay outside the gene matches. The CDR3 is CASSHHTGTSGGPRWEQYF. CDR3 in DNA: TGCGCCAGCAGCCACCACACGGGGACTAGCGGGGGGCCAAGATGGGAGCAGTACTTC.

The V gene is TRBV6-5, the J gene TRBJ2-6, with D unresolved. Germline V CDR1 and CDR2: MNHEY, SVGAGI. V was cut by 6 bases and J by 0 bases, with 3 bases left in between. This CDR3 comprises 13 residues. The DNA for the CDR3 is TGTGCCAGCAGCGGCTCTGGGGCCAACGTCCTGACTTTC. It codes for CASSGSGANVLTF.

The chain combines TRBV11-3 with TRBJ2-7, with 8 bases lining up with TRBD1. Germline CDR1 reads SGHNT; CDR2 reads YENEEA. Trimming removed 5 bases from V and 2 bases from J; junction bases left unmatched: 2. The CDR3 totals 13 residues. In nucleotides, the CDR3 is TGTGCCAGCAGCGGGGGACAGGCCTACGAGCAGTACTTC. Translated, it gives CASSGGQAYEQYF. Full variable domain (remainder filled in from reference TRBV11-3 and TRBJ2-7): EAGVVQSPRYKIIEKKQPVAFWCNPISGHNTLYWYLQNLGQGPELLIRYENEEAVDDSQLPKDRFSAERLKGVDSTLKIQPAELGDSAVYLCASSGGQAYEQYFGPGTRLTVT.

The chain carries TRBV4-1 and TRBJ1-2; D uncertain. With 0 bases removed from V and 3 bases from J, the gap between germline ends came to 8 bases. This CDR3 spans 14 amino acids. The germline V gene encodes CDR1 MGHRA and CDR2 YSYEKL. Here the CDR3 DNA reads TGCGCCAGCAGCCAAGAGGGCAATTACTATGGCTACACCTTC. It codes for CASSQEGNYYGYTF.

In regard to this clone: The identical CDR3 is also encoded by other nucleotide sequences in the sample. J is TRBJ2-5 and V is TRBV30; TRBD1 might be the D (6 bases). The CDR3 is 13 amino acids. The germline V and J ends were trimmed by 0 bases and 4 bases, with 9 bases remaining between them. Germline-derived CDR1 and CDR2 are GTSNPN and SVGIG (reference sequence). This CDR3 is CAWSVQGGETQYF. The CDR3 coding sequence is TGTGCCTGGAGTGTACAGGGCGGAGAGACCCAGTACTTC. Drawing the rest from reference TRBV30 and TRBJ2-5, the complete variable domain is SQTIHQWPATLVQPVGSPLSLECTVEGTSNPNLYWYRQAAGRGLQLLFYSVGIGQISSEVPQNLSASRPQDRQFILSSKKLLLSDSGFYLCAWSVQGGETQYFGPGTRLLVL.

V usage is TRBV6-4 and J usage is TRBJ2-2; 10 bases align to TRBD1. This CDR3 comprises 14 residues. Germline CDR1 reads MRHNA; CDR2 reads SNTAGT. V shed 6 bases, J shed 4 bases, and the junction held 2 bases outside the gene matches. CDR3 residues: CASSRDRGTGELFF. CDR3 DNA sequence: TGTGCCAGCAGCCGGGACAGGGGCACCGGGGAGCTGTTTTTT.

The chain links TRBV5-4 to TRBJ2-2, with 12 bases fitting TRBD2. Germline V gives CDR1 SGHNT, CDR2 YYREEE (reference sequence). With 4 bases clipped from V and 6 bases from J, the junction kept 7 bases outside the gene matches. This CDR3 comprises 16 residues. The CDR3 protein is CASSPRLAGDAGELFF. In DNA form, the CDR3 reads TGTGCCAGCAGCCCACGACTAGCGGGAGACGCCGGGGAGCTGTTTTTT.

This clone showed up just once. The CDR3, as DNA: TGCGCCAGCAGCCTCAATGGACAGGGGATGGAGCAGTACTTC. Encoded protein: CASSLNGQGMEQYF. The chain joins TRBV5-1 to TRBJ2-7; 9 bases fit TRBD1. Germline V gene data show CDR1 as SGHRS and CDR2 as YFSETQ. The V gene end was trimmed by 4 bases and the J gene end by 7 bases; junction bases not matched to a gene: 9. This CDR3 contains 14 residues.

The chain has TRBV4-1 and TRBJ2-7; D is unresolved. This CDR3 spans 15 amino acids. Trimming left V 6 bases short and J 0 bases short, with 15 bases between. CDR1 is MGHRA and CDR2 is YSYEKL in the germline V gene. The CDR3 DNA is TGCGCCAGCAGGCAGACCTGGTCAGGCTCCTACGAGCAGTACTTC. Protein: CASRQTWSGSYEQYF.

This chain joins TRBV19 and TRBJ1-2; 8 positions agree with TRBD1. The V gene's germline CDR1 is LNHDA and CDR2 SQIVND (reference sequence). Trimming cost V 10 bases and J 3 bases; bases outside gene matches: 7. The CDR3 runs to 13 residues. The CDR3 DNA is TGTGCCACCGAATCGACAGGGGACTATGGCTACACCTTC. As protein: CATESTGDYGYTF.

The V call is TRBV19, the J call TRBJ1-2, with D possibly matching TRBD1 (6 bases). The germline V and J ends were trimmed by 8 bases and 4 bases, with 17 bases remaining between them. Germline assignment: CDR1 LNHDA and CDR2 SQIVND (reference sequence). The CDR3 runs 14 residues. CDR3 loop: CASRHSQGSYGYTF. The CDR3 DNA reads TGTGCCAGTCGCCACTCACAGGGAAGCTATGGCTACACCTTC.

The chain employs TRBV19 and TRBJ1-1, with no clear D. The germline V and J ends were trimmed by 2 bases and 3 bases, with 7 bases remaining between them. Germline V gene lookup returns CDR1 LNHDA and CDR2 SQIVND (reference sequence). This CDR3 region has 13 residues. As DNA, the CDR3 is TGTGCCAGTAGTATAAGAACAGACACTGAAGCTTTCTTT. Protein sequence: CASSIRTDTEAFF.

This clone occurred a few times. V gene TRBV5-4 combines with J gene TRBJ2-1; 8 bases line up with TRBD2. The CDR3 is 13 amino acids. J gave up 8 bases and V 2 bases, and 3 bases lay outside the gene matches. Germline CDR1 SGHNT, CDR2 YYREEE (reference sequence). DNA of the CDR3: TGTGCCAGCAGCTTCCTAGCGGGCCATGAGCAGTTCTTC. Amino acid sequence: CASSFLAGHEQFF. Complete variable domain (other parts from reference TRBV5-4 and TRBJ2-1): ETGVTQSPTHLIKTRGQQVTLRCSSQSGHNTVSWYQQALGQGPQFIFQYYREEENGRGNFPPRFSGLQFPNYSSELNVNALELDDSALYLCASSFLAGHEQFFGPGTRLTVL.

The V call is TRBV11-2, the J call TRBJ2-2, with D hard to call. CDR3 length: 15 amino acids. V was shortened by 1 base and J by 5 bases, with 11 bases between the two germline ends. Per the germline V gene, CDR1 is SGHAT and CDR2 is FQNNGV. Here the CDR3 reads CASSLVGPQTGELFF. CDR3 nucleotide sequence: TGTGCCAGCAGCTTAGTTGGGCCCCAAACCGGGGAGCTGTTTTTT.

The chain joins TRBV29-1 to TRBJ1-1, with 7 nucleotides matching TRBD1. The CDR3 is 13 amino acids. The V and J ends lost 6 bases and 0 bases, in that order; junction bases with no gene match: 4. Germline V gene lookup returns CDR1 SQVTM and CDR2 ANQGSEA. The CDR3 here is CSVRGQMNTEAFF. The CDR3 nucleotides are TGCAGCGTCCGGGGACAGATGAACACTGAAGCTTTCTTT.

V and J are TRBV27 and TRBJ2-7; a weak D match, TRBD2 (7 bases). Trimming stripped 4 bases from V and 4 bases from J, with 20 bases between. Germline V gives CDR1 MNHEY, CDR2 SMNVEV (reference sequence). The CDR3 runs to 16 residues. CDR3 in amino acids: CASSSVTGRVGYEQYF. The CDR3 region has the DNA TGTGCCAGCAGTTCGGTCACAGGGAGGGTCGGGTACGAGCAGTACTTC.

The chain has TRBV28 and TRBJ2-1, with 7 bases fitting TRBD1. Germline V gives CDR1 MDHEN, CDR2 SYDVKM. J lost 8 bases, V lost 3 bases, and 10 bases had no gene match. This CDR3 region has 15 residues. DNA of the CDR3: TGTGCCAGCAGTTTCGGCCGGACAGGTATTGATGAGCAGTTCTTC. Amino acids: CASSFGRTGIDEQFF.

This chain uses TRBV5-1 with TRBJ1-1, with 7 bases matching TRBD1. J was trimmed by 5 bases and V by 2 bases; bases with no gene match: 6. The germline gives CDR1 SGHRS, CDR2 YFSETQ. The CDR3 length is 14 residues. CDR3 in DNA: TGCGCCAGCAGCTTTTCAGGGGGTGGGACTGAAGCTTTCTTT. This gives the protein CASSFSGGGTEAFF.

V usage is TRBV30 and J usage is TRBJ1-2, with D perhaps matching TRBD1 (6 bases). The germline V gene has CDR1 GTSNPN and CDR2 SVGIG (reference sequence). The length of the CDR3 is 15 residues. V lost 3 bases, J lost 8 bases, and 22 bases lay in between. The CDR3: CAWSPQGRSPDGYTF. As DNA, the CDR3 is TGTGCCTGGAGCCCACAGGGAAGATCCCCAGACGGCTACACCTTC.

The V gene is TRBV11-3, the J gene TRBJ1-6; 10 bases align to TRBD1. The V and J ends lost 5 bases and 7 bases, in that order; junction bases with no gene match: 2. The CDR3 length is 14 residues. Germline lookup yields CDR1 SGHNT and CDR2 YENEEA. The CDR3 DNA follows: TGTGCCAGCAGCCGGGGACAGGGGAATTCACCCCTCCACTTT. Translated: CASSRGQGNSPLHF.

The chain has TRBV18 and TRBJ2-7, with TRBD1 identical over 8 bases. Germline trimming cut 1 base from V and 12 bases from J; bases unmatched to any gene: 11. Per the germline V gene, CDR1 is KGHSH and CDR2 is LQKENI. The CDR3 length is 14 residues. The CDR3: CASSPQDRDSQRYF. CDR3 in DNA: TGTGCCAGCTCACCACAGGACAGGGATTCCCAGCGGTACTTC.